This T cell receptor (beta chain) was recorded in a study of blood T cell repertoires in COVID-19. Study-wide context: The United States, Italy and Spain were the sources of the acute and convalescent COVID-19 samples. T cells, B-cell-depleted T cells, or PBMCs provided the cDNA or gDNA that served as material.

The repertoire was sequenced with immunoSEQ multiplex PCR; TCRdb's copy has only in-frame clones and lacks some. The sample carries 500,000 or so clones, about 85% recorded once. V lost 0 bases and J 6 bases, leaving 26 bases between the germline ends. The germline V gene has CDR1 LGHDT and CDR2 YNNKEL (reference sequence). The length of the CDR3 is 19 residues. Specimen: PBMCs or T cells enriched from blood (not recorded which). J is TRBJ1-1 and V is TRBV3-1 (or the pseudogene TRBV3-2); D not certain. The origin of this receptor is a young woman who had recovered from COVID-19. The CDR3 region has the DNA TGTGCCAGCAGCCAAGATAGGGTAAGATGGGAGGCGGACCCACCTGAAGCTTTCTTT. It translates to CASSQDRVRWEADPPEAFF.